One sample yielded the 21 T cell receptor beta chains listed below, sequenced in a study of graft-versus-host responses after intestinal transplantation. Measured with immunoSEQ multiplex PCR; TCRdb has only the in-frame clones, and not every one. The repertoire holds under 130,000 clones, with 80% to 95% as singletons. No antigen has been identified for these receptors. The specimen comprised unstimulated CD8+ T cells sorted from spleen or lymph node cells, sampled before intestinal transplant. The receptors derive from a human donor who received an intestinal transplant.

The chain has TRBV18 and TRBJ1-2; TRBD1 is a possible D gene (5 bases). The CDR3 sequence is 14 residues long. V shed 0 bases and J shed 4 bases, with 9 bases lying between them. Germline-derived CDR1 and CDR2 are KGHSH and LQKENI. CDR3: CASSPPGEGYGYTF. The DNA of the CDR3 is TGTGCCAGCTCACCACCAGGGGAAGGCTATGGCTACACCTTC.

This clone was seen a single time. The rearrangement joins TRBV9 to TRBJ1-1; D unclear. CDR1 is SGDLS, CDR2 YYNGEE, per germline. The CDR3 loop spans 13 amino acids. V gave up 4 bases and J gave up 4 bases, with 11 bases separating them. DNA of the CDR3: TGTGCCAGCAGCCCTGCCGATCTCACTGAAGCTTTCTTT. Translation gives CASSPADLTEAFF.

V and J are TRBV13 and TRBJ2-5, with D possibly being TRBD1 (6 bases). Trimming stripped 4 bases from V and 3 bases from J, with 12 bases between. The CDR3 has 14 residues. Germline V lookup: CDR1 PRHDT, CDR2 FYEKMQ (reference sequence). In DNA form, the CDR3 reads TGTGCCAGCAGCTCCTTGGACAGAGAAGAGACCCAGTACTTC. It specifies CASSSLDREETQYF.

The V and J genes are TRBV19 and TRBJ2-1, with D possibly TRBD2 on 6 matching bases. Germline values: CDR1 LNHDA, CDR2 SQIVND (reference sequence). The CDR3 covers 15 residues. V lost 5 bases to trimming and J lost 0 bases, with 11 bases between them. The CDR3 DNA follows: TGTGCCAGTAGTGAGGCGGGGAACTCCTACAATGAGCAGTTCTTC. Translation: CASSEAGNSYNEQFF.

This rearrangement joins TRBV6-1 to TRBJ1-6; D not certain. Germline V gene sequence: CDR1 MNHNS, CDR2 SASEGT. The CDR3 is made up of 16 amino acids. With 2 bases removed from V and 10 bases from J, the gap between germline ends came to 18 bases. CDR3 in amino acids: CASSEFRWVGRSPLHF. CDR3 DNA: TGTGCCAGCAGTGAATTTCGTTGGGTAGGGCGCTCACCCCTCCACTTT.

J is TRBJ1-1 and V is TRBV13; D remains unclear. The CDR3 is made up of 13 amino acids. V dropped 0 bases and J dropped 6 bases, with 8 bases sitting between them. The germline V gene has CDR1 PRHDT and CDR2 FYEKMQ (reference sequence). The DNA for the CDR3 is TGTGCCAGCAGCTTAGGCCCGACTCCTGAAGCTTTCTTT. This sequence encodes CASSLGPTPEAFF.

This clone occurred a few times. The gene calls are TRBV6-1 and TRBJ1-3, with D maybe TRBD1 (5 bases). V shed 7 bases and J shed 2 bases, with 15 bases lying between them. The CDR3 has 15 amino acids. Germline V gene sequence: CDR1 MNHNS, CDR2 SASEGT. This CDR3 reads CASIPDSNTGNTIYF. CDR3 nucleotide sequence: TGTGCCAGCATCCCTGACAGTAATACTGGAAACACCATATATTTT.

The chain couples TRBV27 to TRBJ2-2, with D unresolved. Germline-derived CDR1 and CDR2 are MNHEY and SMNVEV (reference sequence). The length of the CDR3 is 13 residues. The V end lost 3 bases, the J end lost 8 bases, and 10 bases lay between the germline ends. CDR3 in amino acids: CASSFQEPGELFF. CDR3 in DNA: TGTGCCAGCAGTTTCCAGGAGCCTGGGGAGCTGTTTTTT.

The chain joins TRBV19 to TRBJ2-3; D perhaps matches TRBD2 (6 bases). The V gene lost 5 bases and the J gene lost 2 bases, with 14 bases spanning the gap. Germline loops: CDR1 LNHDA, CDR2 SQIVND (reference sequence). CDR3 length equals 15 residues. CDR3 nucleotides: TGTGCCAGTAGTGTCGCGGGGTCTTACACAGATACGCAGTATTTT. Translation: CASSVAGSYTDTQYF.

The V and J genes are TRBV2 and TRBJ1-2; D might be TRBD1 (5 bases). The germline V gene has CDR1 SNHLY and CDR2 FYNNEI. The CDR3 covers 14 residues. Trimming pared 1 base from V and 4 bases from J, leaving 10 bases between. Here the CDR3 DNA reads TGTGCCAGCAGTGAAGGCGCAGGGCCCTATGGCTACACCTTC. This translates into CASSEGAGPYGYTF.

CDR3 residues: CASSQGDGNQPQHF. CDR3 bases: TGCGCCAGCAGCCAGGGGGATGGCAATCAGCCCCAGCATTTT. V gene TRBV4-1 combines with J gene TRBJ1-5; a weak D match, TRBD1 (5 bases). Germline V gene lookup returns CDR1 MGHRA and CDR2 YSYEKL. This CDR3 region has 14 residues. Trimming left V 3 bases short and J 2 bases short, with 8 bases between.

The rearrangement uses TRBV9 and TRBJ2-3, with TRBD1 matching 9 bases. Trimming cost V 3 bases and J 0 bases; bases outside gene matches: 2. Germline CDR1 and CDR2: SGDLS and YYNGEE. This CDR3 comprises 15 residues. CDR3 residues: CASSGDRASTDTQYF. In nucleotides, the CDR3 is TGTGCCAGCAGCGGGGACAGGGCTAGCACAGATACGCAGTATTTT.

The rearrangement uses TRBV7-8 and TRBJ2-7; 8 bases line up with TRBD2. Germline V lookup: CDR1 SGHVS, CDR2 FQNEAQ. V shed 5 bases, J shed 5 bases, and the junction held 20 bases outside the gene matches. CDR3 length: 18 residues. The CDR3 sequence is CASSPTPPLASGSNEQYF. For the CDR3, the DNA is TGTGCCAGCAGCCCAACACCACCTTTGGCTAGCGGGTCGAACGAGCAGTACTTC. Combining the CDR3 with reference TRBV7-8 and TRBJ2-7 gives the whole variable domain GAGVSQSPRYKVAKRGQDVALRCDPISGHVSLFWYQQALGQGPEFLTYFQNEAQLDKSGLPSDRFFAERPEGSVSTLKIQRTQQEDSAVYLCASSPTPPLASGSNEQYFGPGTRLTVT.

The rearrangement uses TRBV7-3 and TRBJ1-1; no clear D. The CDR3 runs 14 residues. Germline CDR1 SGHTA, CDR2 FQGTGA. The V gene lost 0 bases and the J gene lost 1 base, with 6 bases spanning the gap. The CDR3 sequence: CASSLTEGNTEAFF. The CDR3 coding sequence is TGTGCCAGCAGCTTAACCGAGGGGAACACTGAAGCTTTCTTT. Complete variable domain (other parts from reference TRBV7-3 and TRBJ1-1): GAGVSQTPSNKVTEKGKYVELRCDPISGHTALYWYRQSLGQGPEFLIYFQGTGAADDSGLPNDRFFAVRPEGSVSTLKIQRTERGDSAVYLCASSLTEGNTEAFFGQGTRLTVV.

The chain employs TRBV18 and TRBJ1-2; D not resolved. CDR1 and CDR2 from the germline V gene are KGHSH and LQKENI. This CDR3 is built from 17 residues. Trimming removed 0 bases from V and 1 base from J, with 15 bases in between. The CDR3 loop reads CASSPPGSYYLNYGYTF. The CDR3 DNA sequence: TGTGCCAGCTCACCACCAGGGAGCTACTACCTTAACTATGGCTACACCTTC.

This clone was counted once. V gene TRBV27 combines with J gene TRBJ1-5; D not certain. Germline values: CDR1 MNHEY, CDR2 SMNVEV (reference sequence). This CDR3 has 13 residues. V was trimmed by 6 bases and J by 0 bases, leaving 6 bases between them. CDR3 DNA: TGTGCCAGCAGGCGTGATAGCAATCAGCCCCAGCATTTT. Translating it yields CASRRDSNQPQHF.

V and J are TRBV9 and TRBJ2-1, with D perhaps matching TRBD1 or TRBD2 (5 bases each). The CDR3 extends over 14 amino acids. CDR1 and CDR2 (germline): SGDLS, YYNGEE. V was pared by 0 bases and J by 7 bases, with 11 bases between. In nucleotides, the CDR3 is TGTGCCAGCAGCGTAGGGGGGTTGGCAAATGAGCAGTTCTTC. Translation gives CASSVGGLANEQFF.

The rearrangement joins TRBV6-5 to TRBJ2-2, with TRBD1 as a possible D gene (5 bases). This CDR3 is 14 amino acids long. The V end was cut by 2 bases, the J end by 5 bases, with 9 bases between. Germline V gives CDR1 MNHEY, CDR2 SVGAGI. The DNA of the CDR3 is TGTGCCAGCAGTTACCCAGGGCAGACCGGGGAGCTGTTTTTT. This codes for CASSYPGQTGELFF.

The V call is TRBV5-3, the J call TRBJ2-1; no clear D. TRBV5-3 is filed as an ORF, its function uncertain. The CDR3 runs 14 residues. The V and J ends lost 0 bases and 3 bases respectively, with 7 bases between them. CDR3 sequence: CARSLVLGYNEQFF. CDR3 bases: TGTGCCAGAAGCTTGGTTCTGGGCTACAATGAGCAGTTCTTC.

The chain carries TRBV7-6 and TRBJ2-5; D possibly matches TRBD1 or TRBD2 (5 bases each). This CDR3 has 14 amino acids. Germline-derived CDR1 and CDR2 are SGHVS and FNYEAQ. V was pared by 5 bases and J by 3 bases, with 13 bases between. CDR3 amino acids: CASSILGAKETQYF. Here the CDR3 DNA reads TGTGCCAGCAGCATCCTCGGGGCCAAAGAGACCCAGTACTTC.

This clone has just a few counts. The CDR3 here is CASSQSGGTDEQYF. The CDR3 nucleotides read TGCGCCAGCAGCCAATCCGGCGGCACCGACGAGCAGTACTTC. V usage is TRBV4-1 and J usage is TRBJ2-7; no reliable D call. The ends were cut back, 2 bases at V and 5 bases at J, with 13 bases in the middle. This CDR3 contains 14 residues. CDR1 is MGHRA and CDR2 is YSYEKL in the germline V gene.